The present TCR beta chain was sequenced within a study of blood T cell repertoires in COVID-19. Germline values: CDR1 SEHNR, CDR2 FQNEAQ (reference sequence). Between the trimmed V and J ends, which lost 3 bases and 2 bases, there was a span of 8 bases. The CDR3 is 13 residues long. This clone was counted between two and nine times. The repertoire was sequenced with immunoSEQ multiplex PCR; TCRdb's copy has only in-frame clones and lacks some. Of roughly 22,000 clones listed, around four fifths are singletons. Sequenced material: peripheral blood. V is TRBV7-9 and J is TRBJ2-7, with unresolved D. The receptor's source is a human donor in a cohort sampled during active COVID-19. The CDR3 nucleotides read TGTGCCAGCAGCTTTGACTCGACCTACGAGCAGTACTTC. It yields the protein CASSFDSTYEQYF. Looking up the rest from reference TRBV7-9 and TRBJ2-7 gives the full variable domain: DTGVSQNPRHKITKRGQNVTFRCDPISEHNRLYWYRQTLGQGPEFLTYFQNEAQLEKSRLLSDRFSAERPKGSFSTLEIQRTEQGDSAMYLCASSFDSTYEQYFGPGTRLTVT.